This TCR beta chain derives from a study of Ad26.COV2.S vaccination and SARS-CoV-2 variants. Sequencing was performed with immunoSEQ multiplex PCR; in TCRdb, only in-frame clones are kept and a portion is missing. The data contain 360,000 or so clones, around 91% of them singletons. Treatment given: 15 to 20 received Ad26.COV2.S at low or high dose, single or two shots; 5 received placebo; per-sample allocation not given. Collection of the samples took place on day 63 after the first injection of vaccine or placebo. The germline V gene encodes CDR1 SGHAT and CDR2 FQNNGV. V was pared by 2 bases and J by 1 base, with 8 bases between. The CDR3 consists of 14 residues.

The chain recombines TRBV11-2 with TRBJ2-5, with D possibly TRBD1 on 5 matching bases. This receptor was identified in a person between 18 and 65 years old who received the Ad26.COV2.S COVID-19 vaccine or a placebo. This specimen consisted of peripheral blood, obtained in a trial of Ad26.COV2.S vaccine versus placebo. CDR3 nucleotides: TGTGCCAGCAGCTTACAGGGTAGCCAAGAGACCCAGTACTTC. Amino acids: CASSLQGSQETQYF.